This TCR beta chain was obtained from a study of blood T cell repertoires in COVID-19. This clone was seen just once. Here immunoSEQ multiplex PCR was the method, and the copy in TCRdb shows in-frame clones only, minus some. This table has some 240,000 clones, about 81% appearing once. The sequence came from a man aged 25 to 40 with acute COVID-19. Material for sequencing was PBMCs or T cells enriched from blood (not recorded which).

CDR3 loop: CASSFDEGAGTEAFF. The CDR3 DNA sequence: TGTGCCAGTAGTTTTGATGAAGGGGCAGGCACTGAAGCTTTCTTT. V and J are TRBV19 and TRBJ1-1; D might be TRBD1 (5 bases). CDR3 length: 15 amino acids. Trimming cost V 5 bases and J 4 bases, with 17 bases left between them. Looked up from germline, CDR1 is LNHDA and CDR2 is SQIVND (reference sequence).